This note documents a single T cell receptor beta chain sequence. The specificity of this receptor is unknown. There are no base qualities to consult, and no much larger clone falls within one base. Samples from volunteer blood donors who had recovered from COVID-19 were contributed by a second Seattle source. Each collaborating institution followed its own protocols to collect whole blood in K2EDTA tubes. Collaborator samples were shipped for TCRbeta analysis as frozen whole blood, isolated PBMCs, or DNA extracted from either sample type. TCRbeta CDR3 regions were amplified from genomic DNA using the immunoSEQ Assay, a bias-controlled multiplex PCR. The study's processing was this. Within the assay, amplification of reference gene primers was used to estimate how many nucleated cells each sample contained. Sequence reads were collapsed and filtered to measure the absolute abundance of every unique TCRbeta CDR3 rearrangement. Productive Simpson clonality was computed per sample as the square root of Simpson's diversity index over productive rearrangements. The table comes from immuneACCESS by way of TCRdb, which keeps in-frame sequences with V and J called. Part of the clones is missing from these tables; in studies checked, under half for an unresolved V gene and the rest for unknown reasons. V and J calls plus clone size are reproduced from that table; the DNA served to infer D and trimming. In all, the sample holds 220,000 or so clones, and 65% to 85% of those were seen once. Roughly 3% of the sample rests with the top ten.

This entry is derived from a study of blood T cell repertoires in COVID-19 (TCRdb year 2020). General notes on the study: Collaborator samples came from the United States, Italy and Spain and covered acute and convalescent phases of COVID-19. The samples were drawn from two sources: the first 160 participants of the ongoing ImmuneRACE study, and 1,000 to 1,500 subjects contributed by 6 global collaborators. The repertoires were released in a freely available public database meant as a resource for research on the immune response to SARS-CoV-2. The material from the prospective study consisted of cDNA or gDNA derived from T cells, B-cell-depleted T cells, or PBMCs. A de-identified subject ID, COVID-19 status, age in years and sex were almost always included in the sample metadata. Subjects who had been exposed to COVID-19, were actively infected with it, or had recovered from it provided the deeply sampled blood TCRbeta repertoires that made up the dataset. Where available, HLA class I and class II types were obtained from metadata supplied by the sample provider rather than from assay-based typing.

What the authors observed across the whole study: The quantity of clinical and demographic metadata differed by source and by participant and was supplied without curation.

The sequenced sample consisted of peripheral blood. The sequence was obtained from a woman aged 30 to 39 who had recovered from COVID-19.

The sequenced DNA: TGTGCCAGCAGCTCGGGACTAGCGGAGACCCAGTACTTC. Its protein reads: CASSSGLAETQYF. The chain was built from TRBV9 and TRBJ2-5, and TRBD2 matches 10 of the central bases. There are 13 amino acids in the CDR3, from cysteine to phenylalanine inclusive. This entry keeps only the CDR3 DNA: 39 bases, framed from base 1. V is pruned by 4 bases and J by 5 bases, leaving 2 bases of the junction without a gene match. From the germline V gene, CDR1 is SGDLS and CDR2 is YYNGEE.